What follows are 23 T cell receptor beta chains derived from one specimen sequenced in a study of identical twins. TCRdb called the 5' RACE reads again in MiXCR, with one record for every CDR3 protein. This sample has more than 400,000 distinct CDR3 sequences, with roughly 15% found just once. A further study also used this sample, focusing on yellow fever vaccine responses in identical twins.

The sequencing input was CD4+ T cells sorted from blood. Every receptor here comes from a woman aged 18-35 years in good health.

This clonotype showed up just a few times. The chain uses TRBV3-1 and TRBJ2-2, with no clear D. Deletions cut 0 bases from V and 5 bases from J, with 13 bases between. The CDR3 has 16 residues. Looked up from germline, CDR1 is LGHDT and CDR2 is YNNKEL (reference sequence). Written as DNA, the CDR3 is TGTGCCAGCAGCCAAGAGGGGATAACGAGGACCGGGGAGCTGTTTTTT. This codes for CASSQEGITRTGELFF.

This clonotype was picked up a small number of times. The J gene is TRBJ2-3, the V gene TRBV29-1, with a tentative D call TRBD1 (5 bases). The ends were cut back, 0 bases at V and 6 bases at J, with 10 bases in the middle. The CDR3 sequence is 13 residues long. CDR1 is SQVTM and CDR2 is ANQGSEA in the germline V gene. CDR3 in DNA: TGCAGCGTTGAAGAGGGGCCTCCTGATACGCAGTATTTT. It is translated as CSVEEGPPDTQYF.

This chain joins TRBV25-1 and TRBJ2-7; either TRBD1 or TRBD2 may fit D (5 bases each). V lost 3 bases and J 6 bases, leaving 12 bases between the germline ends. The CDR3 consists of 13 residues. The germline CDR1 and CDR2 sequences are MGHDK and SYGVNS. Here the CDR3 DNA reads TGTGCCAGCAGTGATTTGCGAGGGGCCGAGCAGTACTTC. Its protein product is CASSDLRGAEQYF.

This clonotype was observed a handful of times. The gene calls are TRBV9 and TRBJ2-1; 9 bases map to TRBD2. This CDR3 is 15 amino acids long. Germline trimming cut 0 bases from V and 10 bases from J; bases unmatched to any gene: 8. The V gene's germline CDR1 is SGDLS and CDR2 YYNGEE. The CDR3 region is CASSVDAGGAGEQFF. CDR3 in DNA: TGTGCCAGCAGCGTAGACGCGGGGGGGGCCGGAGAGCAGTTCTTC.

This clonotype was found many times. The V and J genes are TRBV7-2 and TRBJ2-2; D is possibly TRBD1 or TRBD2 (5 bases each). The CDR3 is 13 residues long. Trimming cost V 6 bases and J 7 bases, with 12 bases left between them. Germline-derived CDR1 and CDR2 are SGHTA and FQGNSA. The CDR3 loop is CASSPSGHGELFF. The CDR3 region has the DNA TGTGCCAGCAGTCCAAGCGGACACGGGGAGCTGTTTTTT.

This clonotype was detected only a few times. DNA for the CDR3: TGCAGTGCTAGAGATCCTCGAGGGCAGGGGTCTTCACCCCTCCACTTT. Translated: CSARDPRGQGSSPLHF. The V and J genes are TRBV20-1 and TRBJ1-6; perhaps TRBD1 as D (6 bases). The CDR3 spans 16 residues. Germline values: CDR1 DFQATT, CDR2 SNEGSKA (reference sequence). Trimming removed 0 bases from V and 9 bases from J, with 18 bases in between.

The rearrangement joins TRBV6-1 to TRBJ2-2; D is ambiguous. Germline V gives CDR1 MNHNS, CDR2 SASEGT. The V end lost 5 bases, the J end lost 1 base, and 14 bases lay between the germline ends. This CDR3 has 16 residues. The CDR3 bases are TGTGCCAGCAGTAAACTGATTGACCTGAACACCGGGGAGCTGTTTTTT. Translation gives CASSKLIDLNTGELFF.

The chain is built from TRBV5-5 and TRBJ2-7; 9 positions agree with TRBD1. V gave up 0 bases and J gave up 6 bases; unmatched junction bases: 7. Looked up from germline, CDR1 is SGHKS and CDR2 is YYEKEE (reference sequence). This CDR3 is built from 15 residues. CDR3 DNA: TGTGCCAGCAGCTTGGGTGGGACAGGGTTAATCGAGCAGTACGTC. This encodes CASSLGGTGLIEQYV.

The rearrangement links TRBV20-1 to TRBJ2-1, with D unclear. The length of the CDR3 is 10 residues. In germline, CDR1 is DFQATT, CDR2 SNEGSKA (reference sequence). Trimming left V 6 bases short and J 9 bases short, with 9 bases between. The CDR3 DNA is TGCAGTGCCTGGCGAGCTGAGCAGTTCTTC. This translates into CSAWRAEQFF.

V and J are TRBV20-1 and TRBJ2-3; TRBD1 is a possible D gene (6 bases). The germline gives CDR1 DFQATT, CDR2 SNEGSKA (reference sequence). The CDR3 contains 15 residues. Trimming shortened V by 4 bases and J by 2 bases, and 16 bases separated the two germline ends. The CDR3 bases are TGCAGTGCTACCCCGGGACAACTCTTCACAGATACGCAGTATTTT. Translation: CSATPGQLFTDTQYF.

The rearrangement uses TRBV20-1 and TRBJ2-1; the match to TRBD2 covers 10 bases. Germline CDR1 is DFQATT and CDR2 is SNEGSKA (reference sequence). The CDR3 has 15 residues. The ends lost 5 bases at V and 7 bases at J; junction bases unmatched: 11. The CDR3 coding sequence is TGCAGTGCTGGGCAAGTGACTAGCGGGTTAAATGAGCAGTTCTTC. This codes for CSAGQVTSGLNEQFF.

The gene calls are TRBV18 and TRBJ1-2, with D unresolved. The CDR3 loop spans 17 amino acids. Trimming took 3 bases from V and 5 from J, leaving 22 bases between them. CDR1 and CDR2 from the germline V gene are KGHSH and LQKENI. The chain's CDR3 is CASSPGGVVPAVYGYTF. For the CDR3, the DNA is TGTGCCAGCTCACCGGGCGGTGTGGTCCCGGCCGTTTATGGCTACACCTTC.

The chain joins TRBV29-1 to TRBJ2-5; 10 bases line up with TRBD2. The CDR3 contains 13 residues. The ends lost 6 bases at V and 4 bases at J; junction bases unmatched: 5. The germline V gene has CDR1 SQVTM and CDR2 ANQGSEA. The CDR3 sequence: CSVVTSGPETQYF. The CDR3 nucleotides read TGCAGCGTAGTGACTAGCGGGCCAGAGACCCAGTACTTC.

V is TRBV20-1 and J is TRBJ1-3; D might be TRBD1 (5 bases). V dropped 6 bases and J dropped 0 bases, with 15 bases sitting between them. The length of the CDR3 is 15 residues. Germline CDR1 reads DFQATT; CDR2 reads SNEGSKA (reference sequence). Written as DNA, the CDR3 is TGCAGTGCAAGGATGGGGGGAAGCTCTGGAAACACCATATATTTT. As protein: CSARMGGSSGNTIYF.

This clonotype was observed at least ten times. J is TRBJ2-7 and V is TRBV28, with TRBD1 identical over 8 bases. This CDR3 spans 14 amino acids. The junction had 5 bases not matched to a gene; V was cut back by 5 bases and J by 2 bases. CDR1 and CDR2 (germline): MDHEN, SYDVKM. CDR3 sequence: CASSPDRGPYEQYF. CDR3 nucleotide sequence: TGTGCCAGCAGTCCCGACAGGGGACCCTACGAGCAGTACTTC. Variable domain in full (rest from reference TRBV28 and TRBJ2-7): DVKVTQSSRYLVKRTGEKVFLECVQDMDHENMFWYRQDPGLGLRLIYFSYDVKMKEKGDIPEGYSVSREKKERFSLILESASTNQTSMYLCASSPDRGPYEQYFGPGTRLTVT.

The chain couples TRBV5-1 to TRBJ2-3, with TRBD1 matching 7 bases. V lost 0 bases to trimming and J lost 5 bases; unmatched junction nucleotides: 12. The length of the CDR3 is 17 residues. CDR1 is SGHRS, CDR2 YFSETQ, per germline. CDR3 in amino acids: CASSLVPGTAAGDTQYF. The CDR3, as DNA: TGCGCCAGCAGCTTGGTCCCAGGGACAGCCGCTGGAGATACGCAGTATTTT.

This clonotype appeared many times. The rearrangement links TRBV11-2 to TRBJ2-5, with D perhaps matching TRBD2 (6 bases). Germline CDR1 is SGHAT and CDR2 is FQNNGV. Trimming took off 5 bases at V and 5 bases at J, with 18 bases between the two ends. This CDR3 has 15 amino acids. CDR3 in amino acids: CASSQPIGGLETQYF. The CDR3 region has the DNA TGTGCCAGCAGCCAACCGATAGGAGGGTTGGAGACCCAGTACTTC. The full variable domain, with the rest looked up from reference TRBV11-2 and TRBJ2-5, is EAGVAQSPRYKIIEKRQSVAFWCNPISGHATLYWYQQILGQGPKLLIQFQNNGVVDDSQLPKDRFSAERLKGVDSTLKIQPAKLEDSAVYLCASSQPIGGLETQYFGPGTRLLVL.

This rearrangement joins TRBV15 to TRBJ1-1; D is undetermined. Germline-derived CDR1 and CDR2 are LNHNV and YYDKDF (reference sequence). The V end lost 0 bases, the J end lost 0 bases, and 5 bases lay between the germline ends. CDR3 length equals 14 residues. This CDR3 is CATSRDRLNTEAFF. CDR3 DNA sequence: TGTGCCACCAGCAGAGATCGGCTGAACACTGAAGCTTTCTTT.

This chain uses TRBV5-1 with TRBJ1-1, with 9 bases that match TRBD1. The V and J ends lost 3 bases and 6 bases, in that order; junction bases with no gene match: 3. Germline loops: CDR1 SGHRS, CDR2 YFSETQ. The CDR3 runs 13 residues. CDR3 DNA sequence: TGCGCCAGCAGCTCGGACAGGGGCGCTGAAGCTTTCTTT. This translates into CASSSDRGAEAFF.

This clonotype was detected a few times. The CDR3 region is CASSIGGGSHYEQYF. CDR3 sequence (DNA): TGTGCCAGCAGCATAGGGGGCGGGAGTCATTACGAGCAGTACTTC. The chain employs TRBV7-3 and TRBJ2-7; D possibly uses TRBD1 or TRBD2 (7 bases each). The CDR3 is 15 amino acids. V was cut by 5 bases and J by 4 bases, with 18 bases left in between. Germline V gene sequence: CDR1 SGHTA, CDR2 FQGTGA.

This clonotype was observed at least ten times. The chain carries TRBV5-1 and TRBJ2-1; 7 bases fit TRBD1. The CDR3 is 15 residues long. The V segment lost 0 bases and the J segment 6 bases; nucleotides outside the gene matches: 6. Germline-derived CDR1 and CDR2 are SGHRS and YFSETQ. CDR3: CASSLDRQGINEQFF. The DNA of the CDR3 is TGCGCCAGCAGCTTGGACCGACAGGGTATCAATGAGCAGTTCTTC.

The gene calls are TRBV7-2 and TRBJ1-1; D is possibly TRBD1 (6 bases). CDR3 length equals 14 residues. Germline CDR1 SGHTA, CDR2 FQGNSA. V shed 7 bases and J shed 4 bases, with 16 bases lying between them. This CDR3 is CASTLQGSSTEAFF. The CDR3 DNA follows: TGTGCCAGCACCCTACAGGGAAGTTCCACTGAAGCTTTCTTT.

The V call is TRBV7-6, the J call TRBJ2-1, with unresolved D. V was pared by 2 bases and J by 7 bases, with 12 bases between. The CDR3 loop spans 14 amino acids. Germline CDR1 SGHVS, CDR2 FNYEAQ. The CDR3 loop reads CASSLTRTDNEQFF. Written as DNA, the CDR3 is TGTGCCAGCAGCTTAACCCGAACAGATAATGAGCAGTTCTTC.